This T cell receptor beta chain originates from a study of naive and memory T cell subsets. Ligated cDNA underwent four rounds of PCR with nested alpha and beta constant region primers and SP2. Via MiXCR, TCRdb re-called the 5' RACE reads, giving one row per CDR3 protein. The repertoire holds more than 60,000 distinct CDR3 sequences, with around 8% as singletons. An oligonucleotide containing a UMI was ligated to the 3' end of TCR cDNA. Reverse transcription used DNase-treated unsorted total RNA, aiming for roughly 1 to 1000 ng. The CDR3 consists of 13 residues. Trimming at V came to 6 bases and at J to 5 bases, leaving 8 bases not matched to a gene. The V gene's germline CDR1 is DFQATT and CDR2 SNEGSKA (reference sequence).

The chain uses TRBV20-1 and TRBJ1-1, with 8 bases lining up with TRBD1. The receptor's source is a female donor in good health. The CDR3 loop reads CSAKTGAGTEAFF. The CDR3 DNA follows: TGCAGTGCAAAGACAGGGGCAGGGACTGAAGCTTTCTTT.